The present T cell receptor (beta chain) was sequenced within a study of T cells after somatic rescue of genetic block. CDR3 size: 14 residues. The germline CDR1 and CDR2 sequences are SGHRS and YFSETQ. The V gene lost 2 bases and the J gene lost 3 bases, with 11 bases spanning the gap. This clone was found once. Produced via immunoSEQ multiplex PCR; TCRdb's table is partial and in-frame only. Among some 70,000 clones listed, approximately 91% were seen once. The sequence came from a man aged 30-40 years. The chain combines TRBV5-1 with TRBJ2-5; D might be TRBD1 (6 bases). Sequencing used peripheral blood mononuclear cells (PBMCs). CDR3 bases: TGCGCCAGCAGCTTTGCGACAGGAAAAGAGACCCAGTACTTC. Its protein product is CASSFATGKETQYF.